These T cell receptor beta chains were read from a single sample in a study of response to subunit inactivated influenza vaccine. TCRdb reprocessed the RT-PCR reads with MiXCR, giving one entry per CDR3 protein. The sample consists of over 300,000 distinct CDR3 sequences, 21% of them appearing once. The material was PBMCs from blood, obtained about 20 months after vaccination. Every receptor here comes from a man aged 50 to 69 who received an inactivated influenza vaccine. Both conserved end residues are part of each CDR3. A D gene is named only where the DNA matches it firmly. Clone size appears in some rows only: once, few, many, or a class for an expanded clone.

>TRBJ2-1|TRBD2|few|TRBV4-3
TGCGCCAGCAGCCAAGCGCTAGCGGGAAGGTACTTGTACAATGAGCAGTTCTTC
CASSQALAGRYLYNEQFF
>TRBJ2-1|.|few|TRBV9
TGTGCCAGCAGCGCTCAGGATGAGCAGTTCTTC
CASSAQDEQFF
>TRBJ1-5|.|.|TRBV21-1
TGTGCCAGCAGACGAGGAAGGGGAGGAAGTCAGCCCCAGCATTTT
CASRRGRGGSQPQHF
>TRBJ2-7|TRBD2|.|TRBV4-2
TGTGCCAGCAGCCAACAGCTAGCGGGGGGGAAATACGAGCAGTACTTC
CASSQQLAGGKYEQYF
>TRBJ2-5|.|few|TRBV12-3/TRBV12-4
TGTGCCAGCAGGGGACATAACCAAGAGACCCAGTACTTC
CASRGHNQETQYF
>TRBJ1-5|.|.|TRBV28
TGTGCCAGCAGTTTTAATCTCGGGTCCAGGAATTATAGCAATCAGCCCCAGCATTTT
CASSFNLGSRNYSNQPQHF
>TRBJ1-6|.|few|TRBV4-1
TGCGCCAGCTCGGATGGCTCCTATAATTCACCCCTCCACTTT
CASSDGSYNSPLHF
>TRBJ2-3|.|once|TRBV5-6
TGTGCCAGCAGTCTGGCGCCTACTAGCACAGATACGCAGTATTTT
CASSLAPTSTDTQYF
>TRBJ1-1|.|many|TRBV30
TGTGCCTGGAGTGTATCGAGGCTTCACACTGAAGCTTTCTTT
CAWSVSRLHTEAFF
>TRBJ2-7|TRBD1|few|TRBV7-6
TGTGCCAGCAGTATGGGACAGTCCTACGAGCAGTACTTC
CASSMGQSYEQYF
>TRBJ2-7|.|few|TRBV12-3/TRBV12-4
TGTGCCAGCAGTCCCGCCGTGCAGGGCGTAGGGGAGCAGTACTTC
CASSPAVQGVGEQYF
>TRBJ1-1|.|few|TRBV6-5
TGTGCCAGCAGGTACAGGGACATGAACACTGAAGCTTTCTTT
CASRYRDMNTEAFF
>TRBJ1-2|.|many|TRBV23-1
TGCGCCAGCAGTCAATGGGACCGAGGCTATGGCTACACCTTC
CASSQWDRGYGYTF
>TRBJ1-2|TRBD1|few|TRBV7-2
TGTGCCAGCAGCTTAGGGACAGGACCTGATGGCTACACCTTC
CASSLGTGPDGYTF
>TRBJ1-5|.|many|TRBV20-1
TGCAGTGCTATGAAGGGTGGGAGTCAGCCCCAGCATTTT
CSAMKGGSQPQHF
>TRBJ1-2|.|few|TRBV28
TGTGCCAGCAGTTTATGGGAGAGCGGCTATGGCTACACCTTC
CASSLWESGYGYTF
>TRBJ1-5|.|.|TRBV6-6
TGTGCCAGCAGTTTCGTCCGTAATCAGCCCCAGCATTTT
CASSFVRNQPQHF
>TRBJ2-5|.|.|TRBV18
TGTGCCAGCTCACCGTGGAGTGAGGGTTTAGAGACCCAGTACTTC
CASSPWSEGLETQYF
>TRBJ1-6|.|.|TRBV7-2
TGTGCCAGCAGCAGTTTATACAGGGCTAGTTCACCCCTCCACTTT
CASSSLYRASSPLHF
>TRBJ1-1|.|.|TRBV6-1
TGTGCCAGCAGTAAAAGTGGGGTCGGCCGGGACACTGAAGCTTTCTTT
CASSKSGVGRDTEAFF
>TRBJ1-1|.|.|TRBV20-1
TGCAGTGTACCAGGGGTGAGGGTCACTGAAGCTTTCTTT
CSVPGVRVTEAFF
>TRBJ1-1|.|many|TRBV7-2
TGTGCCAGCAGCCACAGGAGGGTTTCGAACACTGAAGCTTTCTTT
CASSHRRVSNTEAFF
>TRBJ1-2|.|.|TRBV2
TGTGCCAGCAGTGAAACAGCGGGCGAGGGTGGCTACACCTTC
CASSETAGEGGYTF
>TRBJ1-2|.|.|TRBV9
TGTGCCAGCAGCGTAGTGGCGGGGTATGGCTACACCTTC
CASSVVAGYGYTF
>TRBJ2-4|.|few|TRBV23-1
TGCGCCAGCAGTCCAAGTGGGCGGGCGCCGAAAAACATTCAGTACTTC
CASSPSGRAPKNIQYF
>TRBJ2-7|.|few|TRBV30
TGTGCCTGGAGTACCCCTAGGGTAAGAACCTACGAGCAGTACTTC
CAWSTPRVRTYEQYF
>TRBJ2-7|TRBD1|.|TRBV2
TGTGCCAGCAGTTTACAGGGGGCGGTTTACGAGCAGTACTTC
CASSLQGAVYEQYF
>TRBJ2-5|.|few|TRBV7-2
TGTGCCAGCAGCTTAGACTCTAGCTTTTCCGAGACCCAGTACTTC
CASSLDSSFSETQYF
>TRBJ1-3|.|few|TRBV4-1
TGCGCCAGCAGCCAAGTGGGTTCTGGAAACACCATATATTTT
CASSQVGSGNTIYF
>TRBJ1-4|TRBD1|few|TRBV12-3/TRBV12-4
TGTGCCAGCACCCAGCCCCGAAGGGGGCTTGCAACTAATGAAAAACTGTTTTTT
CASTQPRRGLATNEKLFF
>TRBJ1-2|TRBD1|.|TRBV5-5
TGTGCCAGCAGCATTCCGGGAACAGGGGTCGGCTACACCTTC
CASSIPGTGVGYTF
>TRBJ1-3|TRBD1|.|TRBV11-2
TGTGCCAGCAGCCCTACGGGACAGCTCTCTGGAAACAACATATATTTT
CASSPTGQLSGNNIYF